This entry features one T cell receptor beta chain sequence. Its binding antigen is unknown. The CDR3 is cut off 3 residues early in the read; its end comes from the germline J gene. Genomic DNA was extracted from sorted cells with the QIAGEN DNeasy Blood and Tissue Kit for TCRbeta CDR3 sequencing. High-throughput TCRbeta CDR3 sequencing, including PCR amplification with bias correction and internal controls, was performed commercially through immunoSEQ. On the study's bioinformatics: Unique productive TCRbeta sequences were defined by CDR3 nucleotide sequence where primers matched, and otherwise by CDR3 amino acid sequence together with Vbeta and Jbeta genes. To correct sorting error, sequences shared between sorted populations at a frequency ratio of 2:1 or less were removed; the rest were assigned to the higher population. A sequence was defined as donor-reactive if the sequence was expanded at least 5-fold in CFSE-low cells compared with unstimulated cells and had a frequency of at least 0.01% in CFSE-low cells. Repertoire divergence was quantified by Jensen-Shannon divergence calculated from the top 100 TCRbeta sequences ranked by frequency. For samples with multiple sequencing runs, sorting error was corrected in each run separately before the runs were combined. TCRdb provides this immuneACCESS table in a form limited to in-frame rearrangements. Some clones are lacking; in checked studies, under half of them reflect an unresolved V gene, and why the rest are absent is not known. D and trimming come from the DNA, and the V and J calls and clone size come from that table. The table for this sample records some 22,000 clones. The ten largest clones represent 4.1% of the sample.

The data were taken from a study of Tregs in tolerant kidney transplant recipients (dated 2019 in TCRdb). Context from the whole study: The study applied TCRbeta sequencing to find donor-specific regulatory T cells before combined kidney and bone marrow transplantation and then followed those same cells after transplant.

The sample's time point, from its label and the paper: 6 months after combined kidney and bone marrow transplant. Transplants used related donors with nonmyeloablative bone marrow transplantation; mixed chimerism was transient in the human trials. Thawed PBMCs were FACS-sorted into unstimulated Tregs (CD4+CD25+CD127-), CD4+ non-Tregs (CD4+CD25-), CD4 cells and CD8 cells. Patients were a few combined kidney and bone marrow transplant recipients from the ITN036ST trial, and only these trial subjects had samples available. Healthy control blood was processed to PBMCs with a Ficoll density gradient and then cryopreserved, whereas patient PBMCs were collected both before and after transplant. The CDR1 and CDR2 encoded by the germline V gene (reference sequence) are SEHNR and FQNEAQ. At the junction V is shortened by 11 bases and J by 5 bases, with 9 bases in between. Including the terminal cysteine and phenylalanine, the CDR3 comprises 10 residues. The 21 bases shown cover part of the CDR3, and their frame starts at base 1.

Beyond this particular receptor, the publication reports: Because the study included only a small number of patients, the results must be confirmed in larger populations and under other immunosuppression protocols. Biological reproducibility was not directly addressed, though technical replication error appeared minimal. The most biologically relevant and donor-specific TCRbeta repertoire appeared to be identified by expanding Tregs with activated donor B cells. Because the PCR primers were changed over time for some patients, nucleotide-level comparison could not be performed across the samples from those patients. Donor-specific Treg expansion exceeded global Treg expansion in tolerant patients, suggesting antigen-driven rather than nonspecific expansion.

The starting material was CD4+ T cells from blood (PBMCs), obtained 6 months after the transplant. The chain uses TRBV7-9 and TRBJ2-5, and possibly TRBD1, on 7 matching bases. The clonotype comes from a human patient who received a combined kidney and bone marrow transplant. Some T cells seen after a transplant may have their origin in the graft donor. CDR3 reads: CASGGETQYF. CDR3 DNA, as far as it was read: TGTGCCTCAGGGGGGGAGACC.